One sample yielded the 23 T cell receptor beta chains listed below, sequenced in a study of regulatory T cells in long-lasting Graves disease. Time point described: persistent/refractory GD, antithyroid drugs over 5 years with positive TRAb. Scientists built the TCR library using RNA that was extracted from PBMCs. iRepertoire HTBI primers and Arm-PCR of CDR3 regions built TCR beta libraries. TCRdb redid the calling of the multiplex PCR reads with MiXCR, one entry per CDR3 protein. Of 400,000 to 500,000 distinct CDR3 sequences listed, 21% are singletons. The specimen was peripheral blood mononuclear cells (PBMCs), collected when the disease was refractory, from a patient treated with antithyroid drugs. All receptors come from a female donor with Graves disease.

The gene calls are TRBV24-1 and TRBJ2-3; 11 bases line up with TRBD2. Germline V gives CDR1 KGHDR, CDR2 SFDVKD. V lost 4 bases, J lost 2 bases, and 4 bases stayed unmatched. The length of the CDR3 is 16 residues. DNA for the CDR3: TGTGCCACCAGTGACCTTAGCGGGAGGGACACAGATACGCAGTATTTT. It codes for CATSDLSGRDTDTQYF.

The V call is TRBV7-9, the J call TRBJ2-5; 10 bases map to TRBD2. The V gene's germline CDR1 is SEHNR and CDR2 FQNEAQ (reference sequence). With V trimmed by 3 bases and J by 3 bases, 22 bases remained unmatched. The CDR3 totals 21 residues. Written as DNA, the CDR3 is TGTGCCAGCAGCTTCTTAAAGCTCATGGCTAGCGGGAGACCCTGGGAAGAGACCCAGTACTTC. Its protein is CASSFLKLMASGRPWEETQYF.

This clonotype was observed a handful of times. This chain uses TRBV27 with TRBJ2-2; D is uncertain. V was pared by 5 bases and J by 7 bases, with 14 bases between. Germline V gene data show CDR1 as MNHEY and CDR2 as SMNVEV (reference sequence). The CDR3 is 14 amino acids. The CDR3 loop reads CASSPALRGGELFF. The CDR3 DNA sequence: TGTGCCAGCAGTCCCGCATTACGTGGCGGGGAGCTGTTTTTT.

The V call is TRBV20-1, the J call TRBJ2-5; 9 nucleotides line up with TRBD1. This CDR3 spans 14 amino acids. V lost 2 bases and J lost 5; bases outside the gene matches: 6. Per germline, CDR1 DFQATT and CDR2 SNEGSKA (reference sequence). The CDR3 reads CSARQGTGIETQYF. The CDR3 nucleotides read TGCAGTGCTAGACAAGGGACAGGGATTGAGACCCAGTACTTC.

This clonotype was counted many times. The chain employs TRBV3-1 and TRBJ2-7; maybe TRBD2 (6 bases). CDR1 is LGHDT and CDR2 is YNNKEL in the germline V gene (reference sequence). The V and J ends lost 5 bases and 5 bases respectively, with 16 bases between them. The CDR3 has 14 amino acids. Written as DNA, the CDR3 is TGTGCCAGCAGCTCCTGGGGGGAGATCCACGAGCAGTACTTC. As protein: CASSSWGEIHEQYF.

V usage is TRBV5-1 and J usage is TRBJ1-2; TRBD1 matches at 7 bases. Germline V gene data show CDR1 as SGHRS and CDR2 as YFSETQ. The CDR3 is 14 amino acids. V dropped 2 bases and J dropped 4; count of bases not matched to a gene: 5. CDR3 residues: CASSLTQGLYGYTF. The CDR3 nucleotides read TGCGCCAGCAGCTTAACACAGGGGCTCTATGGCTACACCTTC.

The rearrangement links TRBV25-1 to TRBJ1-1, with TRBD1 as a possible D gene (5 bases). The germline gives CDR1 MGHDK, CDR2 SYGVNS. The CDR3 runs to 15 residues. Trimming left V 4 bases short and J 1 base short, with 13 bases between. The CDR3: CASSAFGHPNTEAFF. The CDR3 coding sequence is TGTGCCAGCAGTGCCTTCGGACACCCGAACACTGAAGCTTTCTTT.

The V call is TRBV7-2, the J call TRBJ2-3; tentatively, D is TRBD2 (6 bases). The CDR3 extends over 14 amino acids. V lost 7 bases to trimming and J lost 1 base, with 12 bases between them. Germline V gene sequence: CDR1 SGHTA, CDR2 FQGNSA. The CDR3 DNA follows: TGTGCCAGCACAGGCGGGATAGGCACAGATACGCAGTATTTT. Residues: CASTGGIGTDTQYF.

The chain couples TRBV28 to TRBJ2-3; a possible D gene is TRBD2 (6 bases). CDR1 MDHEN and CDR2 SYDVKM come from the germline V gene. The CDR3 is 11 amino acids. The ends were cut back, 6 bases at V and 8 bases at J, with 9 bases in the middle. CDR3 bases: TGTGCCAGCAGGGGGGAGGTTACGCAGTATTTT. Its translation: CASRGEVTQYF.

This clonotype was seen only a few times. One end of the junction does not line up with germline, which may come from a read error. The chain recombines TRBV9 with TRBJ2-3; 8 bases align to TRBD2. Germline V gives CDR1 SGDLS, CDR2 YYNGEE. This CDR3 is built from 14 residues. CDR3 protein: CASSVAGSTDTQYF. DNA of the CDR3: TGTGCCAGCAGTGTAGCGGGGAGCACAGATACGCAGTATTTT.

This clonotype was seen only a few times. The chain recombines TRBV29-1 with TRBJ2-4; D remains unclear. Germline CDR1 is SQVTM and CDR2 is ANQGSEA. The germline V and J ends were trimmed by 4 bases and 4 bases, with 8 bases remaining between them. This CDR3 contains 12 residues. The CDR3 region has the DNA TGCAGCGTTGTTGTGGGAAAAAACATTCAGTACTTC. Translation gives CSVVVGKNIQYF.

This clonotype appeared a few times. J is TRBJ2-2 and V is TRBV10-2; D gene uncertain. The CDR3 is 15 residues long. Trimming removed 5 bases from V and 5 bases from J, with 15 bases in between. Per germline, CDR1 WSHSY and CDR2 SAAADI. CDR3 protein: CASSWTVAETGELFF. The CDR3 region has the DNA TGCGCCAGCAGTTGGACCGTGGCTGAGACCGGGGAGCTGTTTTTT.

In this sample, this clonotype turned up many times. The V call is TRBV10-3, the J call TRBJ2-2; D ambiguous. In germline, CDR1 is ENHRY, CDR2 SYGVKD. CDR3 size: 16 residues. V gave up 3 bases and J gave up 0 bases, with 11 bases separating them. In nucleotides, the CDR3 is TGTGCCATCAGTGACCCAGGCCGAGCGAACACCGGGGAGCTGTTTTTT. This sequence encodes CAISDPGRANTGELFF.

The rearrangement joins TRBV5-1 to TRBJ2-7; D might be TRBD1 (6 bases). Germline CDR1 reads SGHRS; CDR2 reads YFSETQ. Trimming removed 1 base at V and 0 bases at J, with 14 bases between. The CDR3 extends over 16 amino acids. The CDR3 sequence: CASSLSGGSSSYEQYF. CDR3 in DNA: TGCGCCAGCAGCTTGAGTGGGGGCTCGAGCTCCTACGAGCAGTACTTC.

Turning to this clonotype: A much more abundant neighbour one base away suggests this may be a read error. The chain has TRBV7-2 and TRBJ1-5, with a possible D match to TRBD1 (5 bases). From germline, CDR1 is SGHTA and CDR2 FQGNSA. The CDR3 is 15 amino acids. Trimming pared 1 base from V and 7 bases from J, leaving 14 bases between. The DNA of the CDR3 is TGTGCCAGCAGCTTAGGACGGGGCGCAGGACAGCCCCAGCATTTT. Amino acids: CASSLGRGAGQPQHF. Based on the CDR3 plus reference TRBV7-2 and TRBJ1-5, the full variable domain is GAGVSQSPSNKVTEKGKDVELRCDPISGHTALYWYRQSLGQGLEFLIYFQGNSAPDKSGLPSDRFSAERTGGSVSTLTIQRTQQEDSAVYLCASSLGRGAGQPQHFGDGTRLSIL.

This rearrangement joins TRBV20-1 to TRBJ2-5; no clear D. The CDR3 is made up of 11 amino acids. Trimming shortened V by 4 bases and J by 7 bases, and 10 bases separated the two germline ends. Germline CDR1 and CDR2: DFQATT and SNEGSKA (reference sequence). The chain's CDR3 is CSATETLTQYF. In nucleotides, the CDR3 is TGCAGTGCTACAGAGACTCTGACCCAGTACTTC.

This chain joins TRBV5-1 and TRBJ2-5, with TRBD2 matching 8 bases. With 1 base clipped from V and 0 bases from J, the junction kept 5 bases outside the gene matches. This CDR3 spans 16 amino acids. The germline gives CDR1 SGHRS, CDR2 YFSETQ. This CDR3 reads CASSLPERGHQETQYF. The CDR3 nucleotides are TGCGCCAGCAGCTTGCCCGAGCGGGGGCACCAAGAGACCCAGTACTTC.

This clonotype appeared many times. The V call is TRBV20-1, the J call TRBJ2-7; the match to TRBD2 covers 13 bases. From germline, CDR1 is DFQATT and CDR2 SNEGSKA (reference sequence). V dropped 5 bases and J dropped 3; count of bases not matched to a gene: 10. CDR3 size: 16 residues. For the CDR3, the DNA is TGCAGTGCTGTACCGGGACTAGCGGGACCGTACTACGAGCAGTACTTC. Its protein is CSAVPGLAGPYYEQYF.

The chain uses TRBV12-3 or TRBV12-4 and TRBJ1-1; D gene uncertain. The CDR3 extends over 12 amino acids. V gave up 8 bases and J gave up 8 bases, with 15 bases separating them. Written as DNA, the CDR3 is TGTGCCAGCCGCTCTCTGCAGAACGAAGCTTTCTTT. Translating it yields CASRSLQNEAFF.

This clonotype occurred many times. V and J are TRBV28 and TRBJ2-7, with unresolved D. CDR1 is MDHEN, CDR2 SYDVKM, per germline. The ends were cut back, 2 bases at V and 7 bases at J, with 6 bases in the middle. The CDR3 has 11 residues. The CDR3 DNA reads TGTGCCAGCAGTTTAGGAACTGAGCAGTACTTC. Protein product: CASSLGTEQYF.

Concerning this clonotype: Just one base apart from a much larger clone, this may be a read error. The CDR3 DNA reads TGTGCCACCGCTACACCGGAACAGGGAAGTAAGGAAGCTTTCTTT. It codes for CATATPEQGSKEAFF. J is TRBJ1-1 and V is TRBV6-2 or TRBV6-3, with TRBD1 as a possible D gene (6 bases). CDR3 length: 15 amino acids. The V and J ends lost 10 bases and 8 bases respectively, with 26 bases between them. In germline, CDR1 is MNHEY, CDR2 SVGEGT.

This clonotype has ten or more counts. The gene calls are TRBV5-6 and TRBJ1-1; D uncertain. CDR3 length equals 15 residues. Germline V gene data show CDR1 as SGHDT and CDR2 as YYEEEE. The V end was cut by 0 bases, the J end by 0 bases, with 9 bases between. The CDR3 region is CASSLGQALNTEAFF. CDR3 DNA sequence: TGTGCCAGCAGCTTGGGGCAGGCCCTGAACACTGAAGCTTTCTTT.

The chain links TRBV5-4 to TRBJ2-7; D possibly corresponds to TRBD1 (6 bases). V was shortened by 6 bases and J by 6 bases, with 22 bases between the two germline ends. There are 15 residues in the CDR3. The germline gives CDR1 SGHNT, CDR2 YYREEE (reference sequence). The CDR3 region has the DNA TGTGCCAGCACCCAGGGGCAGGGGACGAAAAGCGAGCAGTACTTC. This gives the protein CASTQGQGTKSEQYF.